These 15 T cell receptor beta chains were all obtained from the same sample, sequenced in a study of vaccination effects on CD4 cells after COVID-19. Their specific antigens are unknown. Ahead of sequencing, the ViraFEST assay grew antigen-specific CD4+ T cells using viral peptide pools. Cells that had been cultured for roughly ten days were the source of isolated CD4+ T cells. Two-dose vaccination with either BNT162b2 or mRNA-1273 was given to the participants. This table comes from immunoSEQ multiplex PCR, and its TCRdb copy is limited to in-frame clones, with some not included. The sample includes under 40,000 clones, around 80% of them seen just once. This specimen consisted of CD4+ T cells from PBMCs cultured with HCoV-NL63 spike peptides, obtained after COVID-19 vaccination. The receptors shown here come from a human donor who received a COVID-19 vaccine. Some clones in this sample may be carry-over from other donors' samples.

The V gene is TRBV27, the J gene TRBJ1-4; perhaps TRBD1 as D (5 bases). Trimming shortened V by 5 bases and J by 12 bases, and 10 bases separated the two germline ends. The CDR3 is 11 residues long. Germline CDR1 and CDR2: MNHEY and SMNVEV (reference sequence). DNA of the CDR3: TGTGCCAGCAGTCTCCGGGGGGAACTGTTTTTT. Translating gives CASSLRGELFF.

The V gene is TRBV7-9, the J gene TRBJ1-2; D call uncertain. The CDR3 has 15 residues. Germline CDR1 and CDR2: SEHNR and FQNEAQ (reference sequence). V lost 1 base, J lost 6 bases, and 15 bases lay in between. The CDR3: CASSLVGGAKNGYTF. The CDR3 nucleotides are TGTGCCAGCAGCTTAGTCGGTGGTGCCAAGAATGGCTACACCTTC. The whole variable domain, remainder taken from reference TRBV7-9 and TRBJ1-2, is DTGVSQNPRHKITKRGQNVTFRCDPISEHNRLYWYRQTLGQGPEFLTYFQNEAQLEKSRLLSDRFSAERPKGSFSTLEIQRTEQGDSAMYLCASSLVGGAKNGYTFGSGTRLTVV.

The chain employs TRBV28 and TRBJ2-7; D perhaps matches TRBD1 (5 bases). V was pared by 2 bases and J by 3 bases, with 5 bases between. This CDR3 region has 12 residues. Germline V gene data show CDR1 as MDHEN and CDR2 as SYDVKM. CDR3 in DNA: TGTGCCAGCAGTTTAAGGGGCTACGAGCAGTACGTC. As protein: CASSLRGYEQYV.

The V gene is TRBV14, the J gene TRBJ1-1; D gene uncertain. The CDR3 runs 13 residues. The germline gives CDR1 SGHDN, CDR2 FVKESK. The V and J ends lost 0 bases and 4 bases respectively, with 6 bases between them. The CDR3 nucleotides are TGTGCCAGCAGCCAAGATATCCGCACTGAAGCTTTCTTT. Amino acids: CASSQDIRTEAFF.

CDR3 bases: TGTGCCAGCAGCGTAACAGGGGGCATCTCTGGAAACACCATATATTTT. Its translation is CASSVTGGISGNTIYF. The J gene is TRBJ1-3, the V gene TRBV9, with 9 bases matching TRBD1. The length of the CDR3 is 16 residues. V was clipped by 1 base and J by 0 bases; unmatched bases: 2. Germline loops: CDR1 SGDLS, CDR2 YYNGEE.

The V and J genes are TRBV11-2 and TRBJ2-3, with a tentative D call TRBD1 (6 bases). The CDR3 spans 15 residues. Germline V gene lookup returns CDR1 SGHAT and CDR2 FQNNGV. V was shortened by 4 bases and J by 5 bases, with 16 bases between the two germline ends. The CDR3 loop is CASSSRPSQGDTQYF. Here the CDR3 DNA reads TGTGCCAGCAGCTCCCGACCGTCACAGGGAGATACGCAGTATTTT.

This rearrangement joins TRBV10-3 to TRBJ1-5; D is ambiguous. Trimming removed 3 bases from V and 4 bases from J, with 10 bases in between. Germline V gene lookup returns CDR1 ENHRY and CDR2 SYGVKD. The CDR3 extends over 14 amino acids. The CDR3 region is CAISEWAGNQPQHF. The CDR3 region has the DNA TGTGCCATCAGTGAATGGGCGGGGAATCAGCCCCAGCATTTT.

The rearrangement joins TRBV29-1 to TRBJ1-1, with 8 positions matching TRBD1. CDR3 size: 13 residues. Germline CDR1 SQVTM, CDR2 ANQGSEA. V lost 5 bases and J lost 2; bases outside the gene matches: 4. Here the CDR3 DNA reads TGCAGCGTTCGCGGGACAGGAAACACTGAAGCTTTCTTT. Translation: CSVRGTGNTEAFF.

This clone is a singleton in its sample. The rearrangement uses TRBV24-1 and TRBJ2-3; 10 bases match TRBD1. Trimming took 9 bases from V and 5 from J; bases not matched to a gene: 10. This CDR3 has 15 residues. The germline V gene has CDR1 KGHDR and CDR2 SFDVKD. The CDR3 loop is CATQATDRGVDTQYF. In nucleotides, the CDR3 is TGTGCCACCCAGGCTACGGACAGGGGGGTAGATACGCAGTATTTT.

This chain links TRBV14 with TRBJ2-7; D might be TRBD1 or TRBD2, each matching 6 bases. V lost 1 base, J lost 2 bases, and 15 bases lay in between. This CDR3 is 16 amino acids long. Germline-derived CDR1 and CDR2 are SGHDN and FVKESK. DNA of the CDR3: TGTGCCAGCAGCCAAGGGGCCCAGGAGGGGGCCTACGAGCAGTACGTC. This gives the protein CASSQGAQEGAYEQYV.

This chain connects TRBV6-5 to TRBJ1-1, with 7 bases fitting TRBD1. Trimming removed 6 bases from V and 7 bases from J; junction bases left unmatched: 8. Germline lookup yields CDR1 MNHEY and CDR2 SVGAGI. CDR3 length equals 13 residues. CDR3 DNA: TGTGCCAGCAGGTTACAGGGGAGGGGTGAAGCTTTCTTT. Amino acids: CASRLQGRGEAFF.

The chain links TRBV18 to TRBJ1-1; D is unclear. CDR3 size: 15 residues. Looked up from germline, CDR1 is KGHSH and CDR2 is LQKENI. V was pared by 5 bases and J by 5 bases, with 18 bases between. The CDR3 sequence is CASSIIDFPRTEAFF. The CDR3 nucleotides read TGTGCCAGCTCAATAATAGATTTCCCCAGGACTGAAGCTTTCTTT.

This clone was detected a few times. The chain links TRBV11-2 to TRBJ1-1; D may be TRBD1 (5 bases). The CDR3 totals 16 residues. Germline V CDR1 and CDR2: SGHAT, FQNNGV. The germline V and J ends were trimmed by 3 bases and 0 bases, with 14 bases remaining between them. CDR3 sequence (DNA): TGTGCCAGCAGCTTGCTGGGGGTATTAGTGAACACTGAAGCTTTCTTT. Protein product: CASSLLGVLVNTEAFF.

This clone occurred once. V usage is TRBV5-1 and J usage is TRBJ2-3, with D possibly called TRBD1 or TRBD2 (6 bases each). The CDR3 has 15 residues. Trimming shortened V by 6 bases and J by 6 bases, and 20 bases separated the two germline ends. In germline, CDR1 is SGHRS, CDR2 YFSETQ. CDR3 bases: TGCGCCAGCAATTTGGGGGGCCTCATTTTGGATACGCAGTATTTT. Protein sequence: CASNLGGLILDTQYF.

This chain uses TRBV5-1 with TRBJ1-2, with D perhaps matching TRBD1 (5 bases). The length of the CDR3 is 13 residues. V dropped 3 bases and J dropped 8 bases, with 14 bases sitting between them. Germline-derived CDR1 and CDR2 are SGHRS and YFSETQ. For the CDR3, the DNA is TGCGCCAGCAGCTCAGGGTTCCCGGGAGGCTACACCTTC. Amino acids: CASSSGFPGGYTF.